These T cell receptor beta chains were read from a single sample in a study of blood T cells in healthy people across ages. TCRdb re-derived calls from the 5' RACE reads in MiXCR, one entry per CDR3 protein. Among some 930,000 distinct CDR3 sequences listed, almost 30% were seen once. These records were also assigned to another study, of T cells of mothers and their children.

Specimen: blood. The source is a woman in her forties in good health. Both conserved end residues are part of each CDR3. The D gene is left open where the match is weak. Clone size, where shown, is once, few, many, or a class for clones that have expanded.

v_gene: TRBV7-8; j_gene: TRBJ2-2; d_gene: TRBD2; abundance: -; CDR3nt: TGTGCCAGCAGCTTCGGCGCGGGGGGACCGGGAACCGGGGAGCTGTTTTTT; CDR3aa: CASSFGAGGPGTGELFF
v_gene: TRBV12-3/TRBV12-4; j_gene: TRBJ2-1; d_gene: TRBD2; abundance: -; CDR3nt: TGTGCCAGCGAACGGGGGGGACCGTTGTACAATGAGCAGTTCTTC; CDR3aa: CASERGGPLYNEQFF
v_gene: TRBV12-3/TRBV12-4; j_gene: TRBJ2-5; d_gene: TRBD1; abundance: few; CDR3nt: TGTGCCAGCAGGCCGGGGACAGCCTCGGAGACCCAGTACTTC; CDR3aa: CASRPGTASETQYF
v_gene: TRBV7-2; j_gene: TRBJ2-4; d_gene: TRBD1; abundance: many; CDR3nt: TGTGCCAGCAGCTTAAGTAGTCGGACAGGTGTCAACATTCAGTACTTC; CDR3aa: CASSLSSRTGVNIQYF
v_gene: TRBV28; j_gene: TRBJ2-7; d_gene: -; abundance: -; CDR3nt: TGTGCCAGCGAGTTTGGCGGCGGCAGAAGCTACGAGCAGTACTTC; CDR3aa: CASEFGGGRSYEQYF
v_gene: TRBV30; j_gene: TRBJ1-2; d_gene: TRBD1; abundance: -; CDR3nt: TGTGCCTGGAGACCCCCGGACAGGCAAAGGGGCTACACCTTC; CDR3aa: CAWRPPDRQRGYTF
v_gene: TRBV27; j_gene: TRBJ2-7; d_gene: -; abundance: many; CDR3nt: TGTGCCAGCAGCACGGGGGGCCCCTCCTACGAGCAGTACTTC; CDR3aa: CASSTGGPSYEQYF
v_gene: TRBV7-9; j_gene: TRBJ2-5; d_gene: -; abundance: many; CDR3nt: TGTGCCAGCAGCCCGGTAGGGGAGACCCAGTACTTC; CDR3aa: CASSPVGETQYF
v_gene: TRBV7-8; j_gene: TRBJ2-5; d_gene: -; abundance: many; CDR3nt: TGTGCCAGCAGCTTAGCGGAAATTCGCCAGGAGACCCAGTACTTC; CDR3aa: CASSLAEIRQETQYF
v_gene: TRBV20-1; j_gene: TRBJ1-4; d_gene: -; abundance: many; CDR3nt: TGCAGTGCGCCTAACAGGGCCGGCGGAGAAAAACTGTTTTTT; CDR3aa: CSAPNRAGGEKLFF
v_gene: TRBV12-3/TRBV12-4; j_gene: TRBJ2-3; d_gene: -; abundance: -; CDR3nt: TGTGCCAGCATGCCATCGGATACGCAGTATTTT; CDR3aa: CASMPSDTQYF
v_gene: TRBV19; j_gene: TRBJ2-4; d_gene: -; abundance: few; CDR3nt: TGTGCCAGTAGTATTGGAGGGGACAAAAACATTCAGTACTTC; CDR3aa: CASSIGGDKNIQYF
v_gene: TRBV28; j_gene: TRBJ1-2; d_gene: -; abundance: many; CDR3nt: TGTGCCAGCAGTTCGGGTTACTATGGCTACACCTTC; CDR3aa: CASSSGYYGYTF
v_gene: TRBV12-3/TRBV12-4; j_gene: TRBJ2-5; d_gene: -; abundance: few; CDR3nt: TGTGCCAGCAGTTTTCCTGCATCCTACGGGGCCGGGGAGACCCAGTACTTC; CDR3aa: CASSFPASYGAGETQYF
v_gene: TRBV20-1; j_gene: TRBJ2-7; d_gene: TRBD2; abundance: few; CDR3nt: TGCAGTGCTTATCCGGGACTAGCGGACGACGAGCAGTACTTC; CDR3aa: CSAYPGLADDEQYF
v_gene: TRBV5-1; j_gene: TRBJ1-2; d_gene: -; abundance: -; CDR3nt: TGCGCCAGCAGCCCCGGGACGGGGGGCCGGAGTGGCTACACCTTC; CDR3aa: CASSPGTGGRSGYTF
v_gene: TRBV5-1; j_gene: TRBJ2-7; d_gene: TRBD1; abundance: few; CDR3nt: TGCGCCAGCAGCTTGGTACGGGCAGGGGGTTCCTACGAGCAGTACTTC; CDR3aa: CASSLVRAGGSYEQYF
v_gene: TRBV20-1; j_gene: TRBJ2-5; d_gene: TRBD1; abundance: few; CDR3nt: TGCAGTGCTAGAGATCTTCAAGGACAGGGGGTGAAAGAGACCCAGTACTTC; CDR3aa: CSARDLQGQGVKETQYF
v_gene: TRBV5-1; j_gene: TRBJ1-2; d_gene: TRBD1; abundance: -; CDR3nt: TGCGCCAGCAGCTTGGTCCCTCTAGACAGGGATGGCTACACCTTC; CDR3aa: CASSLVPLDRDGYTF
v_gene: TRBV7-6; j_gene: TRBJ1-6; d_gene: -; abundance: -; CDR3nt: TGTGCCAGCAGCTTAGGTCCAGGGACGAGTTCACCCCTCCACTTT; CDR3aa: CASSLGPGTSSPLHF
v_gene: TRBV7-2; j_gene: TRBJ1-1; d_gene: TRBD1; abundance: -; CDR3nt: TGTGCCAGCAGCTTACAACCAACAGGGGGAGGCACTGAAGCTTTCTTT; CDR3aa: CASSLQPTGGGTEAFF
v_gene: TRBV7-3; j_gene: TRBJ1-5; d_gene: -; abundance: -; CDR3nt: TGTGCCAGCAGCTTATTGAAGGGTCAGCCCCAGCATTTT; CDR3aa: CASSLLKGQPQHF
v_gene: TRBV12-3/TRBV12-4; j_gene: TRBJ1-2; d_gene: -; abundance: -; CDR3nt: TGTGCCAGCAGGGCCCTCGGTGGCTCCTATGGCTACACCTTC; CDR3aa: CASRALGGSYGYTF
v_gene: TRBV27; j_gene: TRBJ2-1; d_gene: TRBD1; abundance: -; CDR3nt: TGTGCCAGCAGTCCGATGACAGGGGAAGGGTACAATGAGCAGTTCTTC; CDR3aa: CASSPMTGEGYNEQFF
v_gene: TRBV5-1; j_gene: TRBJ1-1; d_gene: -; abundance: many; CDR3nt: TGCGCCAGCAGCTTGGAAGGGGATAACACTGAAGCTTTCTTT; CDR3aa: CASSLEGDNTEAFF
v_gene: TRBV3-1; j_gene: TRBJ1-5; d_gene: TRBD1; abundance: -; CDR3nt: TGTGCCAGCAGCCACGGGACAGGGTCTCAGCCCCAGCATTTT; CDR3aa: CASSHGTGSQPQHF